Listed below are T cell receptor beta chains from one sample, sequenced in a study of shared clonotypes between healthy human individuals. Assay used: immunoSEQ multiplex PCR; TCRdb lists only in-frame clones, some missing. The table shows 190,000 or so clones, with approximately 61% occurring only once. The sequenced sample consisted of memory CD4+ T cells sorted from blood. These receptors were obtained from a man aged 25 to 40 in good health. Each CDR3 is given with its conserved first and last residue. The D gene is left open where the match is weak. Expanded clones get a size class; other rows say once, few or many, or leave the size out.

d_call: NA
clone_size: NA
j_call: TRBJ2-5
v_call: TRBV5-4
cdr3_nt: TGTGCCAGCAGCGCATCACAGATTCAAGAGACCCAGTACTTC
cdr3_aa: CASSASQIQETQYF

d_call: TRBD1
clone_size: NA
j_call: TRBJ2-1
v_call: TRBV2
cdr3_nt: TGTGCCAGCAGCCCGGGACAGTTGGTGGGGCGTGAGCAGTTCTTC
cdr3_aa: CASSPGQLVGREQFF

d_call: NA
clone_size: NA
j_call: TRBJ1-5
v_call: TRBV30
cdr3_nt: TGTGCCTGGAGTGATTCGGGTAATCAGCCCCAGCATTTT
cdr3_aa: CAWSDSGNQPQHF

d_call: TRBD2
clone_size: NA
j_call: TRBJ2-1
v_call: TRBV9
cdr3_nt: TGTGCCAGCAGCGTAGGTACTAGCGGGATCCATGAGCAGTTCTTC
cdr3_aa: CASSVGTSGIHEQFF

d_call: NA
clone_size: NA
j_call: TRBJ1-2
v_call: TRBV19
cdr3_nt: TGTGCCAGTAGTATAGAGGCGTCTAGGGGCTACACCTTC
cdr3_aa: CASSIEASRGYTF

d_call: NA
clone_size: few
j_call: TRBJ1-1
v_call: TRBV28
cdr3_nt: TGTGCCAGCAGTTTATGGAGGCCCACTGAAGCTTTCTTT
cdr3_aa: CASSLWRPTEAFF

d_call: NA
clone_size: once
j_call: TRBJ2-1
v_call: TRBV2
cdr3_nt: TGTGCCAGCAGGCAGTCCTCAAACTACAATGAGCAGTTCTTC
cdr3_aa: CASRQSSNYNEQFF

d_call: TRBD1
clone_size: NA
j_call: TRBJ2-3
v_call: TRBV23-1
cdr3_nt: TGCGCCAGCAGAACGTGCGACAGGGGAAGGCCAGATACGCAGTATTTT
cdr3_aa: CASRTCDRGRPDTQYF

d_call: NA
clone_size: NA
j_call: TRBJ1-3
v_call: TRBV7-6
cdr3_nt: TGTGCCAGCAGCTCGATGGGGGCCACCATATATTTT
cdr3_aa: CASSSMGATIYF

d_call: NA
clone_size: once
j_call: TRBJ2-7
v_call: TRBV15
cdr3_nt: TGTGCCACCAGCAGAGACCGGACAGAGCCATACGAGCAGTACTTC
cdr3_aa: CATSRDRTEPYEQYF

d_call: NA
clone_size: few
j_call: TRBJ1-2
v_call: TRBV5-1
cdr3_nt: TGCGCCAGCAGCGATTCGGGGGCAGTGGGATATGGCTACACCTTC
cdr3_aa: CASSDSGAVGYGYTF

d_call: TRBD1
clone_size: NA
j_call: TRBJ2-1
v_call: TRBV6-4
cdr3_nt: TGTGCCAGCAGCGCCGACAGGGGTGATGAGCAGTTCTTC
cdr3_aa: CASSADRGDEQFF

d_call: NA
clone_size: few
j_call: TRBJ1-2
v_call: TRBV11-2
cdr3_nt: TGTGCCAGCAGCCCACACCCCGGCACCACGGCGGGCTACACCTTC
cdr3_aa: CASSPHPGTTAGYTF

d_call: NA
clone_size: NA
j_call: TRBJ2-3
v_call: TRBV11-3
cdr3_nt: TGTGCCAGCAGCTTAGGAGGACTCACAGATACGCAGTATTTT
cdr3_aa: CASSLGGLTDTQYF

d_call: NA
clone_size: NA
j_call: TRBJ1-1
v_call: TRBV7-2
cdr3_nt: TGTGCCAGCAGCGGAGGAGAAGCTTTCTTT
cdr3_aa: CASSGGEAFF

d_call: TRBD1
clone_size: NA
j_call: TRBJ1-4
v_call: TRBV7-9
cdr3_nt: TGTGCCAGCAGCCCGACAGGGGTGGTTGAAAAACTGTTTTTT
cdr3_aa: CASSPTGVVEKLFF

d_call: NA
clone_size: NA
j_call: TRBJ2-7
v_call: TRBV10-2
cdr3_nt: TGCGCCAGCAGTAAGGGTCGCGGCTCCTACGAGCAGTACTTC
cdr3_aa: CASSKGRGSYEQYF

d_call: TRBD2
clone_size: NA
j_call: TRBJ2-1
v_call: TRBV7-8
cdr3_nt: TGTGCCAGCAGCTCCTTAGCGGGAGGGAGCAATGAGCAGTTCTTC
cdr3_aa: CASSSLAGGSNEQFF

d_call: TRBD1
clone_size: NA
j_call: TRBJ1-1
v_call: TRBV6-1
cdr3_nt: TGTGCCAGCAGGACGGGACAGCTGAACACTGAAGCTTTCTTT
cdr3_aa: CASRTGQLNTEAFF

d_call: NA
clone_size: NA
j_call: TRBJ2-4
v_call: TRBV9
cdr3_nt: TGTGCCAGCAGCGTAGATTTGGGCAGAAACATTCAGTACTTC
cdr3_aa: CASSVDLGRNIQYF

d_call: TRBD1
clone_size: NA
j_call: TRBJ2-7
v_call: TRBV18
cdr3_nt: TGTGCCAGCTCACCAAGACAGGGGGTACACGAGCAGTACTTC
cdr3_aa: CASSPRQGVHEQYF

d_call: TRBD1
clone_size: NA
j_call: TRBJ2-3
v_call: TRBV10-3
cdr3_nt: TGTGCCATCAGTGACCCTCCAGGGGGCCGGGGAGATACGCAGTATTTT
cdr3_aa: CAISDPPGGRGDTQYF

d_call: TRBD2
clone_size: many
j_call: TRBJ2-3
v_call: TRBV2
cdr3_nt: TGTGCCAGCAGTGGGCCCCACTCTCCGAAAGCGGGAGTATCCACAGATACGCAGTATTTT
cdr3_aa: CASSGPHSPKAGVSTDTQYF

d_call: TRBD2
clone_size: NA
j_call: TRBJ2-2
v_call: TRBV15
cdr3_nt: TGTGCCACCAGCAGAGATTATACTAGCGGGATAAGTGGGGAGCTGTTTTTT
cdr3_aa: CATSRDYTSGISGELFF

d_call: NA
clone_size: NA
j_call: TRBJ2-7
v_call: TRBV5-1
cdr3_nt: TGCGCCAGCAGCCGGGACTACGAGCAGTACTTC
cdr3_aa: CASSRDYEQYF

d_call: NA
clone_size: few
j_call: TRBJ2-1
v_call: TRBV19
cdr3_nt: TGTGCCAGTAGAAGGGGTTCCTACAATGAGCAGTTCTTC
cdr3_aa: CASRRGSYNEQFF

d_call: NA
clone_size: NA
j_call: TRBJ2-5
v_call: TRBV30
cdr3_nt: TGTGCCTGGAGTGTATTACACGGGTCCGGGGAGACCCAGTACTTC
cdr3_aa: CAWSVLHGSGETQYF

d_call: TRBD1
clone_size: NA
j_call: TRBJ1-1
v_call: TRBV4-3
cdr3_nt: TGCGCCAGCAGCCAGCCGGCCAGGGGGCCGAACACTGAAGCTTTCTTT
cdr3_aa: CASSQPARGPNTEAFF

d_call: NA
clone_size: NA
j_call: TRBJ2-1
v_call: TRBV2
cdr3_nt: TGTGCCAGCATCGCGCGTCGCTCCTACAATGAGCAGTTCTTC
cdr3_aa: CASIARRSYNEQFF

d_call: NA
clone_size: NA
j_call: TRBJ1-1
v_call: TRBV9
cdr3_nt: TGTGCCAGCAGCGTGGGCAGAATGAACACTGAAGCTTTCTTT
cdr3_aa: CASSVGRMNTEAFF

d_call: TRBD1
clone_size: NA
j_call: TRBJ1-3
v_call: TRBV7-2
cdr3_nt: TGTGCCAGCAGCCCTTGGGACAGCTCTGGAAACACCATATATTTT
cdr3_aa: CASSPWDSSGNTIYF

d_call: TRBD2
clone_size: few
j_call: TRBJ2-1
v_call: TRBV5-1
cdr3_nt: TGCGCCAGCAGCCGGGAGGTTCGTGTCAGCTCCTACAATGAGCAGTTCTTC
cdr3_aa: CASSREVRVSSYNEQFF

d_call: NA
clone_size: NA
j_call: TRBJ1-4
v_call: TRBV10-3
cdr3_nt: TGTGCCATCAGTGACGGCCAGACTAATGAAAAACTGTTTTTT
cdr3_aa: CAISDGQTNEKLFF

d_call: TRBD2
clone_size: NA
j_call: TRBJ2-5
v_call: TRBV4-3
cdr3_nt: TGCGCCAGCAGCCCAAGGACGGTCCCCGGGAGGGAACAAGAGACCCAGTACTTC
cdr3_aa: CASSPRTVPGREQETQYF

d_call: TRBD2
clone_size: NA
j_call: TRBJ2-3
v_call: TRBV11-2
cdr3_nt: TGTGCCAGCAGGAGACTAGCGGGTATCGCAGATACGCAGTATTTT
cdr3_aa: CASRRLAGIADTQYF

d_call: TRBD1
clone_size: NA
j_call: TRBJ2-3
v_call: TRBV9
cdr3_nt: TGTGCCAGCAGCGAGAGGGACAGGGGGCAGACAGATACGCAGTATTTT
cdr3_aa: CASSERDRGQTDTQYF

d_call: NA
clone_size: NA
j_call: TRBJ2-2
v_call: TRBV4-3
cdr3_nt: TGCGCCAGCAGCCAAGGAGGGGGGAGGTGGACCGGGGAGCTGTTTTTT
cdr3_aa: CASSQGGGRWTGELFF

d_call: NA
clone_size: NA
j_call: TRBJ1-1
v_call: TRBV19
cdr3_nt: TGTGCCAGTAGTCTGAGGACAGAGAACACTGAAGCTTTCTTT
cdr3_aa: CASSLRTENTEAFF

d_call: NA
clone_size: few
j_call: TRBJ2-7
v_call: TRBV5-8
cdr3_nt: TGTGCCGTGGCCAAGGGGACCTACGAGCAGTACTTC
cdr3_aa: CAVAKGTYEQYF

d_call: NA
clone_size: few
j_call: TRBJ2-5
v_call: TRBV25-1
cdr3_nt: TGTGCCAGCAGTGAATCTAGGCAGCAAGAGACCCAGTACTTC
cdr3_aa: CASSESRQQETQYF

d_call: NA
clone_size: few
j_call: TRBJ1-1
v_call: TRBV10-3
cdr3_nt: TGTGCCATCAGTGCTCGGCAAGGGAAGGGCCGGAACACTGAAGCTTTCTTT
cdr3_aa: CAISARQGKGRNTEAFF

d_call: NA
clone_size: NA
j_call: TRBJ1-2
v_call: TRBV7-3
cdr3_nt: TGTGCCAGCAGCCCTCAGGGTTCGGGCTATGGCTACACCTTC
cdr3_aa: CASSPQGSGYGYTF

d_call: NA
clone_size: NA
j_call: TRBJ2-7
v_call: TRBV11-2
cdr3_nt: TGTGCCAGCAGCTTAGCGAGCGGCAGCCTAGTCTACGAGCAGTACTTC
cdr3_aa: CASSLASGSLVYEQYF

d_call: TRBD1
clone_size: NA
j_call: TRBJ2-2
v_call: TRBV7-9
cdr3_nt: TGTGCCAGCAGCCGGGACAGGGTAGGCGGGGAGCTGTTTTTT
cdr3_aa: CASSRDRVGGELFF

d_call: NA
clone_size: many
j_call: TRBJ1-5
v_call: TRBV2
cdr3_nt: TGTGCCAGCAGTGATCAAGGGGCGGGTAGCAATCAGCCCCAGCATTTT
cdr3_aa: CASSDQGAGSNQPQHF

d_call: NA
clone_size: NA
j_call: TRBJ1-4
v_call: TRBV5-1
cdr3_nt: TGCGCCAGCAGGTCCGATGAAAAACTGTTTTTT
cdr3_aa: CASRSDEKLFF

d_call: TRBD2
clone_size: few
j_call: TRBJ2-2
v_call: TRBV10-2
cdr3_nt: TGCGCCAGCTTACTTAGCGGGAGAAACGGGGAGCTGTTTTTT
cdr3_aa: CASLLSGRNGELFF

d_call: TRBD2
clone_size: NA
j_call: TRBJ2-1
v_call: TRBV9
cdr3_nt: TGTGCCAGCAGCGTAAAGCGGGGGACCTACAATGAGCAGTTCTTC
cdr3_aa: CASSVKRGTYNEQFF

d_call: NA
clone_size: NA
j_call: TRBJ2-1
v_call: TRBV11-3
cdr3_nt: TGTGCCAGCAGCACGGGACTTAGCTCCTACAATGAGCAGTTCTTC
cdr3_aa: CASSTGLSSYNEQFF

d_call: NA
clone_size: NA
j_call: TRBJ1-5
v_call: TRBV18
cdr3_nt: TGTGCCAGCTCACCAGGGACACCGGTGAGAGATCAGCCCCAGCATTTT
cdr3_aa: CASSPGTPVRDQPQHF

d_call: TRBD2
clone_size: once
j_call: TRBJ2-3
v_call: TRBV29-1
cdr3_nt: TGCGCGGGAGGGCAACGGGGGACGCAGTATTTT
cdr3_aa: CAGGQRGTQYF

d_call: NA
clone_size: NA
j_call: TRBJ2-1
v_call: TRBV4-1
cdr3_nt: TGCGCCAGCAGCCACGGTGTTTTTAGACTAAGCTCCTACAATGAGCAGTTCTTC
cdr3_aa: CASSHGVFRLSSYNEQFF

d_call: NA
clone_size: NA
j_call: TRBJ2-7
v_call: TRBV4-1
cdr3_nt: TGCGCCAGCAGCCAATCGTGGGGGGCGAACGAGCAGTACTTC
cdr3_aa: CASSQSWGANEQYF